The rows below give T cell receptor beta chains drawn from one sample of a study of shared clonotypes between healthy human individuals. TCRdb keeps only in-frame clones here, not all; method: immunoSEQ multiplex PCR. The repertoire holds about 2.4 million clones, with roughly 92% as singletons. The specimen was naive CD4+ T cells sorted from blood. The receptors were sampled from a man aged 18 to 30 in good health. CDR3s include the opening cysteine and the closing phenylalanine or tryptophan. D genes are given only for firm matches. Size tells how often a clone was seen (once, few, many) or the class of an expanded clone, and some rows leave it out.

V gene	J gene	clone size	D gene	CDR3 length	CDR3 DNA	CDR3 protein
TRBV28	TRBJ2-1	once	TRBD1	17	TGTGCCAGCAGTGACGACAGGGGGTATTTAGGGTTACATGAGCAGTTCTTC	CASSDDRGYLGLHEQFF
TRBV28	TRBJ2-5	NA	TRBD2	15	TGTGCCAGCAGTTTACAGGGACTAGCAAGGGAGACCCAGTACTTC	CASSLQGLARETQYF
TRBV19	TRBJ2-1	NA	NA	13	TGTGCCACTTCGACAAGTTCCTACAATGAGCAGTTCTTC	CATSTSSYNEQFF
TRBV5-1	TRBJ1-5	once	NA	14	TGCGCCAGCTCCTCTACCGGGGAGAGTCAGCCCCAGCATTTT	CASSSTGESQPQHF
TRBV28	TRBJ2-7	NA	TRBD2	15	TGTGCCAGCAGTTCCGGGACTAGCGGGGGATACGAGCAGTACTTC	CASSSGTSGGYEQYF
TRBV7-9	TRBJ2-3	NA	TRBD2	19	TGTGCCAGCAGCGTACGTGGACAGCGACTAGCGGGAGGCACAGATACGCAGTATTTT	CASSVRGQRLAGGTDTQYF
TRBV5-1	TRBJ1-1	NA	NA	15	TGCGCCAGCAGGGAAGACGGGCAGACGCACACTGAAGCTTTCTTT	CASREDGQTHTEAFF
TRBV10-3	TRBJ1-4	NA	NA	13	TGTGCCATCAGTGATCGGGGCCAAGAAAAACTGTTTTTT	CAISDRGQEKLFF
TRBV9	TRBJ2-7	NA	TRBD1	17	TGTGCCAGCAGCTCACAGAGTATGGGGACAGGTACCTACGAGCAGTACTTC	CASSSQSMGTGTYEQYF
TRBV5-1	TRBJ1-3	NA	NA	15	TGCGCCAGCAGCTTGGGCGACTCGACGGGAAACACCATATATTTT	CASSLGDSTGNTIYF
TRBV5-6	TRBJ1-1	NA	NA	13	TGTGCCAGCAGCCTACCGGCGGACACTGAAGCTTTCTTT	CASSLPADTEAFF
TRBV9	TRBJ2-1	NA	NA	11	TGTGCCAGCAGCGTAGTAGGGGGGCAGTTCTTC	CASSVVGGQFF
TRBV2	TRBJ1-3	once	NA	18	TGTGCCAGCAGTGAAGGCGGTGTAGACAGTCTCGCCGGAAACACCATATATTTT	CASSEGGVDSLAGNTIYF
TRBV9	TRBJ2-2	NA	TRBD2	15	TGTGCCAGCAGCTACGGACTAGCGCCCACCGGGGAGCTGTTTTTT	CASSYGLAPTGELFF
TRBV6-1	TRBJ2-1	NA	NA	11	TGTGCCAGCAGTGAACCTTATGAGCAGTTCTTC	CASSEPYEQFF
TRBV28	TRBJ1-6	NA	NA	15	TGTGCCAGCAGTGAAAACCGGGGGTATAATTCACCCCTCCACTTT	CASSENRGYNSPLHF
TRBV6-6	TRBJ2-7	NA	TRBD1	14	TGTGCCAGCAGTTCCGGACAGGGCCGTGACGAGCAGTACTTC	CASSSGQGRDEQYF
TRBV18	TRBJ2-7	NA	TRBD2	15	TGTGCCAGCTCACCCACTAGCGGGGGCTCCTACGAGCAGTACTTC	CASSPTSGGSYEQYF
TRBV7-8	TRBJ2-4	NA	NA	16	TGTGCCAGCAGCTTACCCCTTGACCGCGGGGTCCGTAGGGGGGACTTC	CASSLPLDRGVRRGDF
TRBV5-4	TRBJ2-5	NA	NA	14	TGTGCCAGCCGACCCAAGGAAGCCCAAGAGACCCAGTACTTC	CASRPKEAQETQYF
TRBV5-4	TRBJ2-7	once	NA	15	TGTGCCAGCAGCGGAGGTTACGGGATCCTCTACGAGCAGTACTTC	CASSGGYGILYEQYF
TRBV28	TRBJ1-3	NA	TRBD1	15	TGTGCCAGCAGTGGCGGACAGGGGGCTGGAAACACCATATATTTT	CASSGGQGAGNTIYF
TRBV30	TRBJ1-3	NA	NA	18	TGTGCCTGGAGTTTTAGGGGGGTAAGGGGCGGCTCTGGAAACACCATATATTTT	CAWSFRGVRGGSGNTIYF
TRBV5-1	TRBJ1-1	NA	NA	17	TGCGCCAGCACGCTGAGGGGACCGTCCCGGGGGAACACTGAAGCTTTCTTT	CASTLRGPSRGNTEAFF
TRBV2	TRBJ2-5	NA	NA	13	TGTGCCAGCAGGGCCCAGGGGCCCGAGACCCAGTACTTC	CASRAQGPETQYF
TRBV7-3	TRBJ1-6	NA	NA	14	TGTGCCAGCAGCGGGGGGCAAGATAATTCACCCCTCCACTTT	CASSGGQDNSPLHF
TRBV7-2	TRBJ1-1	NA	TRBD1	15	TGTGCCAGCAGCTTGACAGGGATCTCGGGCACTGAAGCTTTCTTT	CASSLTGISGTEAFF
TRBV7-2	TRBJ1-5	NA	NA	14	TGTGCCAGCAGCTTATGGACTAGTGATCAGCCCCAGCATTTT	CASSLWTSDQPQHF
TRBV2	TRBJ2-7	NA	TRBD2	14	TGTGCCAGCAGCGCACTAGCGGGAGTACCCGAGCAGTACTTC	CASSALAGVPEQYF
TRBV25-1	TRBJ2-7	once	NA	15	TGTGCCAGCAGTGATAGTCCTGGGGCATCAAGCGAGCAGTACTTC	CASSDSPGASSEQYF
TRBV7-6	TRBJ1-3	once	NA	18	TGTGCCAGCAGCTTAGAAGGGCAGCGCGCCGTCTCTGGAAACACCATATATTTT	CASSLEGQRAVSGNTIYF
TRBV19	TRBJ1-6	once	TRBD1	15	TGTGCCAGTAGTAACCCAGGACAGGGGAATTCACCCCTCCACTTT	CASSNPGQGNSPLHF
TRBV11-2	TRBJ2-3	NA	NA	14	TGTGCCAGCAGCTTACTAGGGATTACAGATACGCAGTATTTT	CASSLLGITDTQYF
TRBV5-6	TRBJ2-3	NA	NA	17	TGTGCCAGCAGCTTCCTTAGTTTAGGGGGGGATACAGATACGCAGTATTTT	CASSFLSLGGDTDTQYF
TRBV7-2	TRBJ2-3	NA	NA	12	TGTGCCAGCAGCCGAGGGGGGGATACGCAGTATTTT	CASSRGGDTQYF
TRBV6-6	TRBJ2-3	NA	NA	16	TGTGCCAGCGGGCTCCAGGGAATCACTAGCACAGATACGCAGTATTTT	CASGLQGITSTDTQYF
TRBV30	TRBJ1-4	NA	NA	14	TGTGCCTGGAGTCCCCGGGTAGGGGGTGAAAAACTGTTTTTT	CAWSPRVGGEKLFF
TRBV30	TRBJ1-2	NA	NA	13	TGTGCCTGGAGTGGTGCAGTATCTACTGGCTACACCTTC	CAWSGAVSTGYTF
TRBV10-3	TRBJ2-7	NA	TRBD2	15	TGTGCCATCAGTGATGGTACTAGCGGCTCCTACGAGCAGTACTTC	CAISDGTSGSYEQYF
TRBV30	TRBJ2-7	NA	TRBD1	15	TGTGCCTGGAGTCTTGGACAGGTTATCTCCTACGAGCAGTACTTC	CAWSLGQVISYEQYF
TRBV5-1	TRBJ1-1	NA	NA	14	TGCGCCAGCAGCTTGGAAGGGGGTAACACTGAAGCTTTCTTT	CASSLEGGNTEAFF
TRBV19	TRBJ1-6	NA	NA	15	TGTGCCAGTAGTATACGGATCTCCTATAATTCACCCCTCCACTTT	CASSIRISYNSPLHF
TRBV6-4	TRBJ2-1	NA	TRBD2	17	TGTGCCAGCAGTCTCCTAGCGGGGCCACCCCTCGAGGGTGAGCAGTTCTTC	CASSLLAGPPLEGEQFF
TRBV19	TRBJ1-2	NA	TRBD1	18	TGTGCCAGTAGTATCTCTTTGGGCGGGACAGCTTTTAACTATGGCTACACCTTC	CASSISLGGTAFNYGYTF
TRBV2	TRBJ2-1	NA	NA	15	TGTGCCAGCAGTGAGGACGTCGGATCCTACAATGAGCAGTTCTTC	CASSEDVGSYNEQFF
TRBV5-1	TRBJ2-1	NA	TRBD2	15	TGCGCCAGCAGCTTGGTGTCTAGCGGGAACAATGAGCAGTTCTTC	CASSLVSSGNNEQFF
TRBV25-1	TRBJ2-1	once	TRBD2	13	TGTGCCAGCGGACTAGCGGGGACCGATGAGCAGTTCTTC	CASGLAGTDEQFF
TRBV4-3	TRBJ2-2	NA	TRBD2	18	TGCGCCAGCAGCCAATCCTCAGCGGGAGGCCCGAACACCGGGGAGCTGTTTTTT	CASSQSSAGGPNTGELFF
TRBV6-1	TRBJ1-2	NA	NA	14	TGTGCCAGCAGTGAACGAGGGGTCGACTATGGCTACACCTTC	CASSERGVDYGYTF
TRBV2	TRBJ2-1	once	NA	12	TGTGCCAGCAGTGAAAGGGGTCATGAGCAGTTCTTC	CASSERGHEQFF
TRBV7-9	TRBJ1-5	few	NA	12	TGTGCCAGCGCGGACACAAATCAGCCCCAGCATTTT	CASADTNQPQHF
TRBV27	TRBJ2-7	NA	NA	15	TGTGCCAGCAGTTCTACTCTGCTTGGGGGCTACGAGCAGTACTTC	CASSSTLLGGYEQYF
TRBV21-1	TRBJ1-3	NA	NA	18	TGTGCCAGCAGCAAAGGAAGAGGGACAGGGGAAGGGGGAAACACCATATATTTT	CASSKGRGTGEGGNTIYF
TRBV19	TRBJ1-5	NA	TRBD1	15	TGTGCCAGTAGTATCTTGGGACAGGGCAATCAGCCCCAGCATTTT	CASSILGQGNQPQHF
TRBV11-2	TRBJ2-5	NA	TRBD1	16	TGTGCCAGCAGCTTCCTGGACAGGGAGTGGCAAGAGACCCAGTACTTC	CASSFLDREWQETQYF
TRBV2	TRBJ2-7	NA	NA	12	TGTGCCAGCAGCGCAGGGCCCTACGAGCAGTACTTC	CASSAGPYEQYF
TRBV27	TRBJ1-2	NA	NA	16	TGTGCCAGCAGTTTCTCTCGGTATAGACCCAACTATGGCTACACCTTC	CASSFSRYRPNYGYTF
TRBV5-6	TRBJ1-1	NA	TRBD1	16	TGTGCCAGCAGCTTGCGAGGGACAGGGGGCGCTTCTGAAGCTTTCTTT	CASSLRGTGGASEAFF
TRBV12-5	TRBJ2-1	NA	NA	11	TGTGCTAGTGGGTGGCGGGATGAGCAGTTCTTC	CASGWRDEQFF